These 14 T cell receptor beta chains came from one sample sequenced in a study of OX40 agonist ivuxolimab in advanced cancers. Generated by immunoSEQ multiplex PCR, the TCRdb table keeps only in-frame clones and is missing some. The sample lists some 65,000 clones, around 86% occurring once. Sequenced here: CD4+ or CD8+ T cells sorted from blood, sampled in a trial of the OX40 agonist ivuxolimab. The receptors shown here come from an adult with an advanced solid tumor such as melanoma, head and neck, liver or kidney cancer.

This clone turned up a few times. This rearrangement joins TRBV11-3 to TRBJ1-6, with a possible D match to TRBD1 (5 bases). This CDR3 comprises 14 residues. Germline values: CDR1 SGHNT, CDR2 YENEEA. V was pared by 5 bases and J by 7 bases, with 12 bases between. The CDR3 loop reads CASSGQGPNSPLHF. CDR3 nucleotide sequence: TGTGCCAGCAGCGGGCAGGGCCCCAATTCACCCCTCCACTTT. The variable domain in full, completed from reference TRBV11-3 and TRBJ1-6, reads EAGVVQSPRYKIIEKKQPVAFWCNPISGHNTLYWYLQNLGQGPELLIRYENEEAVDDSQLPKDRFSAERLKGVDSTLKIQPAELGDSAVYLCASSGQGPNSPLHFGNGTRLTVT.

V gene TRBV6-1 combines with J gene TRBJ2-7; D is possibly TRBD1 (7 bases). Between the trimmed V and J ends, which lost 5 bases and 2 bases, there was a span of 16 bases. This CDR3 is built from 15 residues. The germline CDR1 and CDR2 sequences are MNHNS and SASEGT. The CDR3 protein is CASSPAGRGAYEQYF. CDR3 DNA sequence: TGTGCCAGCAGTCCAGCGGGCAGGGGGGCCTACGAGCAGTACTTC.

This sequence joins TRBV18 and TRBJ2-1, with a possible D match to TRBD2 (5 bases). The CDR3 contains 16 residues. Germline V gene data show CDR1 as KGHSH and CDR2 as LQKENI. V was cut by 3 bases and J by 1 base, with 13 bases left in between. The CDR3 loop is CASSPLAPGSYNEQFF. DNA for the CDR3: TGTGCCAGCTCACCGCTGGCCCCGGGGTCCTACAATGAGCAGTTCTTC.

J is TRBJ2-1 and V is TRBV6-6, with 8 positions matching TRBD1. The V gene's germline CDR1 is MNHNY and CDR2 SVGAGI (reference sequence). Trimming cost V 5 bases and J 7 bases; bases outside gene matches: 4. This CDR3 is built from 13 residues. CDR3 protein: CASSPRGQNEQFF. The CDR3 coding sequence is TGTGCCAGCAGTCCCAGGGGGCAGAATGAGCAGTTCTTC.

In the case of this clone: The germline gene is not matched at one end of the junction; a read error may be the cause. Other DNA sequences of this sample code for an identical CDR3. This sequence joins TRBV7-2 and TRBJ1-2; unclear D gene. Per the germline V gene, CDR1 is SGHTA and CDR2 is FQGNSA. This CDR3 is built from 13 residues. CDR3 sequence: CASSLEPVYGYTF. CDR3 nucleotides: TGTGCCAGCAGCTTAGAGCCAGTTTATGGTTACACCTTC.

The V gene is TRBV18, the J gene TRBJ1-3; 7 bases match TRBD1. CDR1 is KGHSH, CDR2 LQKENI, per germline. The ends lost 4 bases at V and 2 bases at J; junction bases unmatched: 5. This CDR3 spans 15 amino acids. The CDR3 is CASSRQGGPGNTIYF. The CDR3 DNA reads as TGTGCCAGCTCACGCCAGGGGGGGCCTGGAAACACCATATATTTT.

V is TRBV7-2 and J is TRBJ1-2; D may be TRBD1 (5 bases). The V and J ends lost 1 base and 8 bases respectively, with 11 bases between them. Per germline, CDR1 SGHTA and CDR2 FQGNSA. The length of the CDR3 is 13 residues. The CDR3 DNA sequence: TGTGCCAGCAGCTTAGTCAGGGTGGTAGGCTACACCTTC. Residues: CASSLVRVVGYTF.

This clone was seen a handful of times. At the DNA level, this CDR3 is encoded by other sequences in the same sample as well. The V call is TRBV9, the J call TRBJ2-1, with unresolved D. This CDR3 spans 13 amino acids. The V gene lost 2 bases and the J gene lost 2 bases, with 5 bases spanning the gap. Germline V gene data show CDR1 as SGDLS and CDR2 as YYNGEE. CDR3 sequence: CASSVDPYNEQFF. The CDR3 DNA is TGTGCCAGCAGCGTCGATCCCTACAATGAGCAGTTCTTC.

This chain links TRBV7-2 with TRBJ2-4, with D possibly being TRBD1 (6 bases). V lost 9 bases and J lost 6, with 18 bases in between. CDR3 length: 14 amino acids. CDR1 and CDR2 (germline): SGHTA, FQGNSA. For the CDR3, the DNA is TGTGCCAGTGGAGAGAGTCAGGGGTCAAACATTCAGTACTTC. Translating it yields CASGESQGSNIQYF.

The rearrangement uses TRBV6-1 and TRBJ2-2; D ambiguous. The CDR3 runs to 15 residues. V was clipped by 5 bases and J by 0 bases, with 10 bases between them. Germline V gene lookup returns CDR1 MNHNS and CDR2 SASEGT. CDR3 loop: CASSSLYPNTGELFF. The CDR3 coding sequence is TGTGCCAGCAGTTCACTGTACCCGAACACCGGGGAGCTGTTTTTT.

The chain recombines TRBV6-6 with TRBJ1-3; D is perhaps TRBD1 (6 bases). This CDR3 has 15 residues. Trimming cost V 6 bases and J 0 bases, with 12 bases left between them. Germline V CDR1 and CDR2: MNHNY, SVGAGI (reference sequence). The CDR3 is CASSGTLSSGNTIYF. CDR3 sequence (DNA): TGTGCCAGCAGCGGGACACTCAGCTCTGGAAACACCATATATTTT.

This clone showed up just once. This chain connects TRBV19 to TRBJ2-3; D is possibly TRBD2 (5 bases). The germline gives CDR1 LNHDA, CDR2 SQIVND (reference sequence). V lost 0 bases to trimming and J lost 8 bases, with 9 bases between them. This CDR3 spans 13 amino acids. CDR3 nucleotide sequence: TGTGCCAGTAGTATAGATCGCCTAGCTACGCAGTATTTT. Its protein product is CASSIDRLATQYF.

V is TRBV7-9 and J is TRBJ1-2; TRBD1 matches at 8 bases. V was clipped by 5 bases and J by 7 bases; unmatched bases: 9. CDR1 is SEHNR, CDR2 FQNEAQ, per germline (reference sequence). This CDR3 region has 14 residues. This CDR3 is CASSPSTGVGGYTF. CDR3 coding DNA: TGTGCCAGCAGCCCCTCGACAGGGGTGGGTGGCTACACCTTC.

The rearrangement uses TRBV5-6 and TRBJ1-2, with unresolved D. V gave up 2 bases and J gave up 0 bases, with 8 bases separating them. The CDR3 loop spans 14 amino acids. Germline V gene lookup returns CDR1 SGHDT and CDR2 YYEEEE. DNA for the CDR3: TGTGCCAGCAGCTTTCCCGGACCTAACTATGGCTACACCTTC. Its translation: CASSFPGPNYGYTF. Full variable domain (rest looked up from reference TRBV5-6 and TRBJ1-2): DAGVTQSPTHLIKTRGQQVTLRCSPKSGHDTVSWYQQALGQGPQFIFQYYEEEERQRGNFPDRFSGHQFPNYSSELNVNALLLGDSALYLCASSFPGPNYGYTFGSGTRLTVV.